This TCR beta chain stems from a study of regulatory T cells in long-lasting Graves disease. About the study: The antithyroid drugs taken by newly diagnosed Graves' patients had been used for under 3 months.

Study conclusions and caveats: Comparison showed that persistent patients shared more public clonotypes (about 3,000) than new patients (966).

Specified time point: newly diagnosed GD, antithyroid drugs for less than 3 months. Researchers made the TCR library from RNA that was extracted from PBMCs. One endocrinology department in Xi'an, China, was where patients came from. Peripheral blood, at roughly 8.4 milliliters, went into EDTA tubes. Germline-derived CDR1 and CDR2 are MNHNS and SASEGT. This CDR3 is built from 14 residues. Trimming removed 6 bases from V and 3 bases from J; junction bases left unmatched: 6. The TCR beta library used iRepertoire HTBI primers with Arm-PCR amplification of CDR3. TCRdb passed the multiplex PCR reads through MiXCR, listing each CDR3 protein once. The profile shows approximately 230,000 distinct CDR3 sequences, around 17% of them singletons. This clonotype was counted many times. Its specificity is not known.

Sequencing used peripheral blood mononuclear cells (PBMCs), obtained at new diagnosis, from a patient treated with antithyroid drugs. The TCR originated in a female donor with Graves disease. This sequence joins TRBV6-1 and TRBJ2-7; 9 bases align to TRBD1. In nucleotides, the CDR3 is TGTGCCAGCAGATCACCGGGACAGGGCTACGAGCAGTACTTC. Its translation is CASRSPGQGYEQYF.